This record covers a single TCR beta chain. Its antigen is as yet unknown. Produced via immunoSEQ multiplex PCR; TCRdb's table is partial and in-frame only. The sample has around 67,000 clones, over 70% seen once. This entry belongs to a study of OX40 agonist ivuxolimab in advanced cancers. On the study more broadly: The patients received agonistic anti-OX40 (CD134) antibody ivuxolimab. Patients were treated with intravenous ivuxolimab, dosed at 0.01 to 10 mg/kg and infused every 2 weeks.

Overall study results and limits: Compared with CD4+, CD8+ T cells on average had more expanded clones.

Any history of autoimmune disease or systemic immunosuppression disqualified patients. V was shortened by 3 bases and J by 1 base, with 16 bases between the two germline ends. Germline V gives CDR1 SSHAT, CDR2 FNYEAQ (reference sequence). The CDR3 loop spans 16 amino acids. This sequence was found in an adult with an advanced solid tumor such as melanoma, head and neck, liver or kidney cancer. The sequencing used CD4+ or CD8+ T cells sorted from blood, collected in a trial of the OX40 agonist ivuxolimab. This sequence joins TRBV7-7 and TRBJ2-7, with D possibly TRBD2 on 7 matching bases. The CDR3 nucleotides are TGTGCCAGCAGCTTCCAGTTAGGGGGGGGATCCTACGAGCAGTACTTC. Protein product: CASSFQLGGGSYEQYF.